What follows are 18 T cell receptor beta chains derived from one specimen sequenced in a study of response to subunit inactivated influenza vaccine. TCRdb redid the calling of the RT-PCR reads with MiXCR, one entry per CDR3 protein. The top ten hold under 3.5% of the sample, which has about 540,000 distinct CDR3 sequences, roughly 25% seen once. These sequences were also reported in another study, on T cells expressing NK-cell markers. Turning to that study: UMI-tagged 5'RACE template switching yielded the TCR beta cDNA.

Sequencing used CD4+ T cells sorted from PBMCs, obtained 11 to 12 days after vaccination. The origin of the receptors is a man aged 50 to 60 who received an inactivated influenza vaccine.

The sample holds a few counts of this clonotype. The rearrangement joins TRBV21-1 to TRBJ1-5; the DNA was not compared with TRBD1, the D call given in the table. TRBV21-1 is designated a pseudogene. There are 17 residues in the CDR3. CDR3 sequence: CASTTRPGQAINQPQHF. The CDR3 DNA sequence: TGTGCCAGCACCACCCGGCCCGGGCAGGCCATCAATCAGCCCCAGCATTTT.

This clonotype was counted only a few times. The chain recombines TRBV4-2 with TRBJ2-3; 9 bases match TRBD2. Germline V gives CDR1 LGHNA, CDR2 YNFKEQ. The J segment lost 6 bases and the V segment lost 6 bases, leaving 10 bases of the junction unmatched. The CDR3 covers 15 residues. Here the CDR3 reads CASRNAGGSGDTQYF. DNA of the CDR3: TGTGCCAGCAGGAACGCGGGGGGGTCCGGGGATACGCAGTATTTT.

The rearrangement uses TRBV7-2 and TRBJ2-7, with a tentative D call TRBD2 (6 bases). V was shortened by 1 base and J by 3 bases, with 13 bases between the two germline ends. Germline V CDR1 and CDR2: SGHTA, FQGNSA. CDR3 length equals 15 residues. The DNA for the CDR3 is TGTGCCAGCAGCTTAGATCGGGACTTCAACTACGAGCAGTACTTC. Residues: CASSLDRDFNYEQYF.

A few counts support this clonotype. The V and J genes are TRBV6-2 or TRBV6-3 and TRBJ2-7; D is possibly TRBD2 (8 bases). This CDR3 contains 16 residues. V was cut by 5 bases and J by 1 base, with 18 bases left in between. From germline, CDR1 is MNHEY and CDR2 SVGEGT. In DNA form, the CDR3 reads TGTGCCAGCAGTCAGGGACAGCGGGGGATTTCCTACGAGCAGTACTTC. Translation gives CASSQGQRGISYEQYF.

The chain couples TRBV29-1 to TRBJ2-3, with D perhaps assigned TRBD1 or TRBD2 (5 bases each). From germline, CDR1 is SQVTM and CDR2 ANQGSEA. This CDR3 contains 13 residues. Trimming took off 5 bases at V and 7 bases at J, with 16 bases between the two ends. The CDR3 nucleotides are TGCAGCGTTCTAGCCCCGGGGCGGTATACGCAGTATTTT. Amino acid sequence: CSVLAPGRYTQYF.

This clonotype came up many times. This chain connects TRBV20-1 to TRBJ2-7, with D possibly being TRBD1 (5 bases). V lost 4 bases and J lost 9, with 13 bases in between. CDR1 is DFQATT and CDR2 is SNEGSKA in the germline V gene (reference sequence). The CDR3 has 11 residues. CDR3 amino acids: CSAIDSRRQYF. The CDR3 coding sequence is TGCAGTGCTATAGACAGCAGAAGGCAGTACTTC.

The rearrangement links TRBV4-2 to TRBJ2-3; no reliable D call. V was clipped by 4 bases and J by 4 bases, with 9 bases between them. The CDR3 runs to 13 residues. The germline V gene encodes CDR1 LGHNA and CDR2 YNFKEQ. The CDR3 spells CASSPLDPDTQYF. Written as DNA, the CDR3 is TGTGCCAGCAGCCCCTTGGACCCAGATACGCAGTATTTT.

The rearrangement joins TRBV9 to TRBJ1-1; TRBD1 is a possible D gene (6 bases). Between the trimmed V and J ends, which lost 0 bases and 2 bases, there was a span of 11 bases. The CDR3 spans 15 residues. Germline V lookup: CDR1 SGDLS, CDR2 YYNGEE. This CDR3 is CASSVVRGGNTEAFF. The CDR3 DNA follows: TGTGCCAGCAGCGTAGTCAGGGGTGGTAACACTGAAGCTTTCTTT.

The J gene is TRBJ2-2, the V gene TRBV10-3, with a tentative D call TRBD1 (6 bases). Germline CDR1 and CDR2: ENHRY and SYGVKD. CDR3 size: 16 residues. V was pared by 5 bases and J by 5 bases, with 18 bases between. The CDR3 coding sequence is TGTGCCATCAGTAACGGGACACCGGTAGATACCGGGGAGCTGTTTTTT. Protein: CAISNGTPVDTGELFF.

This clonotype was counted between two and nine times. The chain joins TRBV25-1 to TRBJ2-7, with D possibly matching TRBD2 (6 bases). Germline values: CDR1 MGHDK, CDR2 SYGVNS. The V gene lost 2 bases and the J gene lost 11 bases, with 19 bases spanning the gap. The CDR3 is 14 residues long. The CDR3 region has the DNA TGTGCCAGCAGTGAAACTAGCCGAAACTCCGCAGAGTACTTC. It is translated as CASSETSRNSAEYF.

The V and J genes are TRBV6-2 or TRBV6-3 and TRBJ2-2, with 11 bases identical to TRBD2. From germline, CDR1 is MNHEY and CDR2 SVGEGT. This CDR3 comprises 16 residues. The trim removed 5 bases at V and 1 base at J, leaving 3 bases unmatched. The CDR3 region is CASSRLAGRNTGELFF. The CDR3 nucleotides are TGTGCCAGCAGTAGACTAGCGGGACGGAACACCGGGGAGCTGTTTTTT.

The chain links TRBV15 to TRBJ1-1; tentatively, D is TRBD1 (5 bases). Per the germline V gene, CDR1 is LNHNV and CDR2 is YYDKDF (reference sequence). Trimming took 2 bases from V and 2 from J, leaving 12 bases between them. The CDR3 contains 15 residues. The CDR3 bases are TGTGCCACCAGCAGATGGGACGGGTTAAACACTGAAGCTTTCTTT. Residues: CATSRWDGLNTEAFF.

This clonotype was picked up many times. V usage is TRBV6-1 and J usage is TRBJ1-6, with D perhaps matching TRBD1 (5 bases). This CDR3 region has 13 residues. The V gene's germline CDR1 is MNHNS and CDR2 SASEGT. The V and J ends lost 4 bases and 7 bases respectively, with 8 bases between them. CDR3 protein: CASSGGGNSPLHF. The CDR3 DNA reads TGTGCCAGCAGTGGGGGGGGGAATTCACCCCTCCACTTT.

This chain connects TRBV5-8 to TRBJ2-1; 9 bases map to TRBD2. Germline V CDR1 and CDR2: SGHTS, YDEGEE. Losses at the gene ends were 3 bases for V and 2 bases for J; bases not matched to a gene: 6. CDR3 size: 16 residues. The CDR3 protein is CASSWSGGGAYNEQFF. The CDR3 DNA is TGTGCCAGCAGCTGGTCTGGCGGGGGGGCCTACAATGAGCAGTTCTTC.

This clonotype was counted between two and nine times. The chain carries TRBV6-2 or TRBV6-3 and TRBJ1-1; weak D call: TRBD1 (5 bases). This CDR3 contains 15 residues. Trimming took 2 bases from V and 1 from J, leaving 11 bases between them. Germline V gene sequence: CDR1 MNHEY, CDR2 SVGEGT. In DNA, the CDR3 is TGTGCCAGCAGTTACGGGGCAGGAGAGAACACTGAAGCTTTCTTT. Translating gives CASSYGAGENTEAFF.

The chain uses TRBV28 and TRBJ1-5; 12 bases are a match to TRBD1. Germline CDR1 is MDHEN and CDR2 is SYDVKM. V lost 8 bases to trimming and J lost 5 bases; unmatched junction nucleotides: 7. This CDR3 is 15 amino acids long. In DNA, the CDR3 is TGTGCCAGCCTTTCCGGGACAGGGGGCTATCAGCCCCAGCATTTT. Amino acids: CASLSGTGGYQPQHF.

This clonotype was observed a handful of times. J is TRBJ2-3 and V is TRBV5-1; no reliable D call. V was pared by 0 bases and J by 0 bases, with 8 bases between. The length of the CDR3 is 15 residues. Germline V gene lookup returns CDR1 SGHRS and CDR2 YFSETQ. CDR3: CASSLGVASTDTQYF. CDR3 bases: TGCGCCAGCAGCTTGGGGGTGGCTAGCACAGATACGCAGTATTTT.

The V gene is TRBV20-1, the J gene TRBJ2-7, with D possibly TRBD1 on 5 matching bases. V lost 4 bases to trimming and J lost 2 bases, with 18 bases between them. The CDR3 runs to 15 residues. Germline values: CDR1 DFQATT, CDR2 SNEGSKA (reference sequence). CDR3 sequence: CSAITGPLTTYEQYF. CDR3 coding DNA: TGCAGTGCTATCACAGGCCCGCTTACCACCTACGAGCAGTACTTC.